This is a list of T cell receptor beta chains from one sample in a study of shared clonotypes between healthy human individuals. The method was immunoSEQ multiplex PCR; TCRdb's version includes in-frame clones alone and lacks a portion of them. The table records about 770,000 clones, roughly two thirds of them present only once. Sequencing was carried out using memory CD4+ T cells sorted from blood. These receptors came from a woman in her 30s in good health. The CDR3 runs from the conserved cysteine through the conserved F or W. The order of the fields is D gene, V gene, clone size, J gene, CDR3 DNA, CDR3 protein. The D gene is left open where the match is weak. A row's size may be missing; if present it is once, few, many or a size class.

d_gene: NA
v_gene: TRBV29-1
abundance: NA
j_gene: TRBJ2-5
CDR3nt: TGCAGCGTTGATTCGACAGCGAAGGGGGAGACCCAGTACTTC
CDR3aa: CSVDSTAKGETQYF

d_gene: TRBD1
v_gene: TRBV29-1
abundance: NA
j_gene: TRBJ1-1
CDR3nt: TGCAGCGGTAGGCAGGGGGTAGGGAACACTGAAGCTTTCTTT
CDR3aa: CSGRQGVGNTEAFF

d_gene: TRBD1
v_gene: TRBV13
abundance: NA
j_gene: TRBJ2-7
CDR3nt: TGTGCCAGCAGCTTAGGTCGGGACAGGGCCGTCTACGAGCAGTACTTC
CDR3aa: CASSLGRDRAVYEQYF

d_gene: TRBD1
v_gene: TRBV7-9
abundance: NA
j_gene: TRBJ2-5
CDR3nt: TGTGCCAGCAGCTTAGAGGGGGGGACAGGGACCCAAGAGACCCAGTACTTC
CDR3aa: CASSLEGGTGTQETQYF

d_gene: NA
v_gene: TRBV2
abundance: NA
j_gene: TRBJ1-4
CDR3nt: TGTGCCAGCAGTGATTGGGATTGGAAACTGTTTTTT
CDR3aa: CASSDWDWKLFF

d_gene: TRBD1
v_gene: TRBV10-1
abundance: few
j_gene: TRBJ2-1
CDR3nt: TGCGCCAGCAGTGATCCGGGACAGCTGGACAATGAGCAGTTCTTC
CDR3aa: CASSDPGQLDNEQFF

d_gene: TRBD1
v_gene: TRBV5-4
abundance: NA
j_gene: TRBJ2-5
CDR3nt: TGTGCCAGCAGCGCGCACACGGGACAGGGTGAAGAGACCCAGTACTTC
CDR3aa: CASSAHTGQGEETQYF

d_gene: NA
v_gene: TRBV2
abundance: NA
j_gene: TRBJ1-3
CDR3nt: TGTGCCAGCAGGCTAACAGGGACTGGAAACACCATATATTTT
CDR3aa: CASRLTGTGNTIYF

d_gene: NA
v_gene: TRBV28
abundance: NA
j_gene: TRBJ1-5
CDR3nt: TGTGCCAGCACGACGAGGGGACATAGCAATCAGCCCCAGCATTTT
CDR3aa: CASTTRGHSNQPQHF

d_gene: NA
v_gene: TRBV29-1
abundance: once
j_gene: TRBJ2-3
CDR3nt: TGCAGCGCCGCAGGGTCTCGGGATACGCAGTATTTT
CDR3aa: CSAAGSRDTQYF

d_gene: TRBD1
v_gene: TRBV28
abundance: NA
j_gene: TRBJ1-2
CDR3nt: TGTGCCAGCAGAGAGGGACAGGGCCCCTTGGGGTATGGCTACACCTTC
CDR3aa: CASREGQGPLGYGYTF

d_gene: NA
v_gene: TRBV16
abundance: NA
j_gene: TRBJ1-2
CDR3nt: TGTGCCAGCAGCAACTTGTGGCTAGGGGGCTACACCTTC
CDR3aa: CASSNLWLGGYTF

d_gene: NA
v_gene: TRBV4-1
abundance: NA
j_gene: TRBJ2-5
CDR3nt: TGCGCCACCTCCCCTCGGGCGGTGCAAGAGACCCAGTACTTC
CDR3aa: CATSPRAVQETQYF

d_gene: TRBD1
v_gene: TRBV5-1
abundance: few
j_gene: TRBJ1-1
CDR3nt: TGCGCCAGCAGCCTGAAAGCCGGGACAGATACTAAGAACACTGAAGCTTTCTTT
CDR3aa: CASSLKAGTDTKNTEAFF

d_gene: TRBD2
v_gene: TRBV4-2
abundance: once
j_gene: TRBJ2-1
CDR3nt: TGTGCCAGCAGCGAGGGACTACCGACCTACAATGAGCAGTTCTTC
CDR3aa: CASSEGLPTYNEQFF

d_gene: NA
v_gene: TRBV7-9
abundance: once
j_gene: TRBJ2-7
CDR3nt: TGTGCCAGCAGCCCTGCCTCTGCTTACGAGCAGTACTTC
CDR3aa: CASSPASAYEQYF

d_gene: TRBD1
v_gene: TRBV6-1
abundance: many
j_gene: TRBJ1-1
CDR3nt: TGTGCCAGCAGCGACAGGGGGCAAATTGAAGCTTTCTTT
CDR3aa: CASSDRGQIEAFF

d_gene: NA
v_gene: TRBV9
abundance: NA
j_gene: TRBJ2-1
CDR3nt: TGTGCCAGCAGCGCCAGGGAACTCGGGACTTCCGTCTACAATGAGCAGTTCTTC
CDR3aa: CASSARELGTSVYNEQFF

d_gene: NA
v_gene: TRBV27
abundance: few
j_gene: TRBJ1-5
CDR3nt: TGTGCCAGCAGTTTAATAGGGGCTCGCCAGCCCCAGCATTTT
CDR3aa: CASSLIGARQPQHF

d_gene: NA
v_gene: TRBV9
abundance: NA
j_gene: TRBJ2-1
CDR3nt: TGTGCCAGCAGCGTAGCTGGGGTGGGAGGCAATGAGCAGTTCTTC
CDR3aa: CASSVAGVGGNEQFF

d_gene: NA
v_gene: TRBV6-5
abundance: NA
j_gene: TRBJ2-7
CDR3nt: TGTGCCAGCAGTGAAGGCGGGAACTACGAGCAGTACTTC
CDR3aa: CASSEGGNYEQYF

d_gene: NA
v_gene: TRBV7-2
abundance: few
j_gene: TRBJ2-7
CDR3nt: TGTGCCAGCAGCTTAGTTTCAGGGCGCCAAACCTACGAGCAGTACTTC
CDR3aa: CASSLVSGRQTYEQYF

d_gene: TRBD1
v_gene: TRBV4-1
abundance: NA
j_gene: TRBJ2-5
CDR3nt: TGCGCCAGCAGCCAGTCCCCGCAGGGGGCTCAAGAGACCCAGTACTTC
CDR3aa: CASSQSPQGAQETQYF

d_gene: NA
v_gene: TRBV5-1
abundance: NA
j_gene: TRBJ1-4
CDR3nt: TGCGCCAGCAGACCTCTCCCAGAACGTAATGAAAAACTGTTTTTT
CDR3aa: CASRPLPERNEKLFF

d_gene: NA
v_gene: TRBV6-6
abundance: many
j_gene: TRBJ2-3
CDR3nt: TGTGCCAGCACGGGCAGGGGCACAGATACGCAGTATTTT
CDR3aa: CASTGRGTDTQYF

d_gene: NA
v_gene: TRBV7-9
abundance: once
j_gene: TRBJ1-2
CDR3nt: TGTGCCAGCAGCTCTACAGGGCGTGGCTACACCTTC
CDR3aa: CASSSTGRGYTF

d_gene: NA
v_gene: TRBV30
abundance: few
j_gene: TRBJ2-2
CDR3nt: TGTGCCTGGAGTAGGCACCTCACCGGGGAGCTGTTTTTT
CDR3aa: CAWSRHLTGELFF

d_gene: NA
v_gene: TRBV5-6
abundance: NA
j_gene: TRBJ1-4
CDR3nt: TGTGCCAGCAGCTTTGCAGGGGCAGGGGAAAAACTGTTTTTT
CDR3aa: CASSFAGAGEKLFF

d_gene: NA
v_gene: TRBV7-9
abundance: NA
j_gene: TRBJ2-5
CDR3nt: TGTGCCAGCAGCCCCGGGGCCAGCCGGGAGACCCAGTACTTC
CDR3aa: CASSPGASRETQYF

d_gene: NA
v_gene: TRBV9
abundance: NA
j_gene: TRBJ2-7
CDR3nt: TGTGCCAGCAGCGTAGAAGGCGGGTACTCCTACGAGCAGTACTTC
CDR3aa: CASSVEGGYSYEQYF

d_gene: NA
v_gene: TRBV28
abundance: NA
j_gene: TRBJ1-2
CDR3nt: TGTGCCAGCAGTATACAGGGAAGAGCCTACTATGGCTACACCTTC
CDR3aa: CASSIQGRAYYGYTF

d_gene: TRBD2
v_gene: TRBV30
abundance: NA
j_gene: TRBJ2-7
CDR3nt: TGTGCCTGGAGTGTAACTAGCGGGACTGGCGAGCAGTACTTC
CDR3aa: CAWSVTSGTGEQYF

d_gene: TRBD1
v_gene: TRBV4-2
abundance: NA
j_gene: TRBJ2-5
CDR3nt: TGTGCCAGCAGCCTGGGGACAGGATCAGAAGAGACCCAGTACTTC
CDR3aa: CASSLGTGSEETQYF

d_gene: NA
v_gene: TRBV18
abundance: NA
j_gene: TRBJ2-3
CDR3nt: TGTGCCAGCCCGCTACAGGGCAGCACAGATACGCAGTATTTT
CDR3aa: CASPLQGSTDTQYF

d_gene: NA
v_gene: TRBV27
abundance: NA
j_gene: TRBJ2-6
CDR3nt: TGTGCCAGCAGTTCCTTCTCTGGGGCCAACGTCCTGACTTTC
CDR3aa: CASSSFSGANVLTF

d_gene: NA
v_gene: TRBV29-1
abundance: NA
j_gene: TRBJ2-1
CDR3nt: TGCAGCGTTGAAGGTGGGCAGGAGAGGGGGTTCTTC
CDR3aa: CSVEGGQERGFF

d_gene: TRBD2
v_gene: TRBV30
abundance: NA
j_gene: TRBJ2-1
CDR3nt: TGTGCCTGGAAGAGTTGGCTAGCGGGACTCTCCTACAATGAGCAGTTCTTC
CDR3aa: CAWKSWLAGLSYNEQFF

d_gene: NA
v_gene: TRBV6-5
abundance: NA
j_gene: TRBJ1-1
CDR3nt: TGTGCCAGCAGTCCGGACGGCTTAGACACTGAAGCTTTCTTT
CDR3aa: CASSPDGLDTEAFF

d_gene: NA
v_gene: TRBV5-1
abundance: NA
j_gene: TRBJ1-1
CDR3nt: TGCGCCAGCAGCGGACAGACGGGAAACACTGAAGCTTTCTTT
CDR3aa: CASSGQTGNTEAFF

d_gene: TRBD1
v_gene: TRBV18
abundance: NA
j_gene: TRBJ2-7
CDR3nt: TGTGCCAGCTCACCGGACAGGGTGAGGGACGAGCAGTACTTC
CDR3aa: CASSPDRVRDEQYF